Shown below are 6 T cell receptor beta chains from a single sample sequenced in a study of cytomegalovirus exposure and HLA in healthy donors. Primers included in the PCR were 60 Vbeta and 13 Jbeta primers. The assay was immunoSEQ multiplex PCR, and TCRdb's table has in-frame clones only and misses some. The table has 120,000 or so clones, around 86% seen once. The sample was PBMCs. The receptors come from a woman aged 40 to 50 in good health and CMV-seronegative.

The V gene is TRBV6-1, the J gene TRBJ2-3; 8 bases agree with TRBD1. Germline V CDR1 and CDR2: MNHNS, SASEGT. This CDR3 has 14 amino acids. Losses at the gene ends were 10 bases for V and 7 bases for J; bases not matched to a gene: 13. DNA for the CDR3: TGTGCCACTGTCGAAATCGGGACAGGACATACGCAGTATTTT. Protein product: CATVEIGTGHTQYF.

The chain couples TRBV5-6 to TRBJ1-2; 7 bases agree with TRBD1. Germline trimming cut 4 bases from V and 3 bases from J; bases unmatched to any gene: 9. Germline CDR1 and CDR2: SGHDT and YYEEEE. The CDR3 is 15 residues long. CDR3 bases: TGTGCCAGCAGCCCCCCAGGGGGTTTGGACTATGGCTACACCTTC. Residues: CASSPPGGLDYGYTF. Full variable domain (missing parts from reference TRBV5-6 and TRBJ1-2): DAGVTQSPTHLIKTRGQQVTLRCSPKSGHDTVSWYQQALGQGPQFIFQYYEEEERQRGNFPDRFSGHQFPNYSSELNVNALLLGDSALYLCASSPPGGLDYGYTFGSGTRLTVV.

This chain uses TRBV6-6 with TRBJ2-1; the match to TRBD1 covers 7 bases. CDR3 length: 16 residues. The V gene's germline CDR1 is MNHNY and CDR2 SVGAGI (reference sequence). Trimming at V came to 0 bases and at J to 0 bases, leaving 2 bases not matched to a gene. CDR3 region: CASSYSAGGSYNEQFF. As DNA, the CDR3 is TGTGCCAGCAGTTACTCAGCAGGGGGCTCCTACAATGAGCAGTTCTTC.

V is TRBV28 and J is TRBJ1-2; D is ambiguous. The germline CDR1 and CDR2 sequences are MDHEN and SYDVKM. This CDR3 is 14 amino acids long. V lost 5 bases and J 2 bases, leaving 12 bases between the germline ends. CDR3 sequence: CASSPPGANYGYTF. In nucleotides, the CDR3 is TGTGCCAGCAGTCCCCCGGGTGCGAACTATGGCTACACCTTC.

The CDR3 DNA sequence: TGTGCCAGCAGCCCGAAATGGCCGGCGGGATCCACAGATACGCAGTATTTT. Amino acid sequence: CASSPKWPAGSTDTQYF. The chain has TRBV5-4 and TRBJ2-3, with D maybe TRBD2 (6 bases). This CDR3 has 17 amino acids. V lost 4 bases to trimming and J lost 2 bases, with 20 bases between them. The V gene's germline CDR1 is SGHNT and CDR2 YYREEE (reference sequence).

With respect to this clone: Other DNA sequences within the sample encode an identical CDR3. The CDR3 sequence: CASSLSGNYGYTF. The CDR3 region has the DNA TGTGCCAGCAGCTTGTCGGGTAACTATGGCTACACCTTC. This chain joins TRBV5-4 and TRBJ1-2; D not certain. V was trimmed by 1 base and J by 1 base, leaving 5 bases between them. Germline loops: CDR1 SGHNT, CDR2 YYREEE (reference sequence). This CDR3 is built from 13 residues.